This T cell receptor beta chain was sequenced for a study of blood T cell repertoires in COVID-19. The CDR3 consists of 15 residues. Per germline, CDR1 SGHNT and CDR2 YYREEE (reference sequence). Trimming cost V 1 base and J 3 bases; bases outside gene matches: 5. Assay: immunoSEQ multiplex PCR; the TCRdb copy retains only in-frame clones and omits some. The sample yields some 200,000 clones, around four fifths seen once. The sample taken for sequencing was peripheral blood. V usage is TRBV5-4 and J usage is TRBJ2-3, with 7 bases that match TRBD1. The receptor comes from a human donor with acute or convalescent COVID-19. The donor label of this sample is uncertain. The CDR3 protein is CASSLMAGGTDTQYF. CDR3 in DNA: TGTGCCAGCAGCTTGATGGCAGGGGGAACAGATACGCAGTATTTT. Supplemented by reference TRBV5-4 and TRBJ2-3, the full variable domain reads ETGVTQSPTHLIKTRGQQVTLRCSSQSGHNTVSWYQQALGQGPQFIFQYYREEENGRGNFPPRFSGLQFPNYSSELNVNALELDDSALYLCASSLMAGGTDTQYFGPGTRLTVL.